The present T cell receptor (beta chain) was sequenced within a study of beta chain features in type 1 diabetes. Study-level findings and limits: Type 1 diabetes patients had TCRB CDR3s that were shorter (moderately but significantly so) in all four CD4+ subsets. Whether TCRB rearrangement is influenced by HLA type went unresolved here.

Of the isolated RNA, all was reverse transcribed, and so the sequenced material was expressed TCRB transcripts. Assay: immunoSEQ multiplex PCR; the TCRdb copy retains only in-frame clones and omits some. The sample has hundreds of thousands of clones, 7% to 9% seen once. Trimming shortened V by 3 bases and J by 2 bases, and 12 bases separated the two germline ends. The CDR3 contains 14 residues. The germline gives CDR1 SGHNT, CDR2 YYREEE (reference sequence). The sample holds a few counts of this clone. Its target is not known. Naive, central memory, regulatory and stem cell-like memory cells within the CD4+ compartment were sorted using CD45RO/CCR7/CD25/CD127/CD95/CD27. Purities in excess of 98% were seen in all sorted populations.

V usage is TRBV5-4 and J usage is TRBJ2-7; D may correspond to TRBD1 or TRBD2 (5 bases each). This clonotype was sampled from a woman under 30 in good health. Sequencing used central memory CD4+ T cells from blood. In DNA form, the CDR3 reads TGTGCCAGCAGCTCGGGACGGGATCCCTACGAGCAGTACTTC. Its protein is CASSSGRDPYEQYF.